This T cell receptor beta chain was observed in a study of T cell changes during pregnancy in multiple sclerosis. Some clones are missing from TCRdb's copy, which holds only in-frame ones; the method was immunoSEQ multiplex PCR. The data contain over 70,000 clones, 75% to 95% of them singletons. There are 13 residues in the CDR3. Deletions cut 5 bases from V and 7 bases from J, with 15 bases between. Germline V CDR1 and CDR2: SGHVS, FNYEAQ. This TCR was recovered from a female donor in good health, enrolled as a control in a pregnancy study. The material sequenced was peripheral blood, taken in the first trimester of pregnancy. V usage is TRBV7-6 and J usage is TRBJ2-7; no reliable D call. CDR3 protein: CASSKAQVGEQYF. DNA for the CDR3: TGTGCCAGCAGCAAAGCCCAGGTTGGAGAGCAGTACTTC.